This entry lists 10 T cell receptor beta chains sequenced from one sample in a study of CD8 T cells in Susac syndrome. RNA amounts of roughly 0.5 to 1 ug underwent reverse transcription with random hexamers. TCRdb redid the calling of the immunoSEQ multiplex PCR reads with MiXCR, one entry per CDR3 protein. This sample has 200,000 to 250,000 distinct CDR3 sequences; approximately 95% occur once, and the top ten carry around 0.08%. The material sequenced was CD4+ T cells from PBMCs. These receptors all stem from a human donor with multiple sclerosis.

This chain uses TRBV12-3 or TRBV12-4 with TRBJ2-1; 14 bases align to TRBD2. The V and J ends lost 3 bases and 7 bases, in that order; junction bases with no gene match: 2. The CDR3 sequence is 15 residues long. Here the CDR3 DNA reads TGTGCCAGCAGTTTGGGACTAGCGGGGGAAAATGAGCAGTTCTTC. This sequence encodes CASSLGLAGENEQFF.

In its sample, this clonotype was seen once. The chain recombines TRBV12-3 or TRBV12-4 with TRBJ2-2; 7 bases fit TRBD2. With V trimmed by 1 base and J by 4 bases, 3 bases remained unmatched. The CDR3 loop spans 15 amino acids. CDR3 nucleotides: TGTGCCAGCAGTTTAGGGGCTAGCGGCACCGGGGAGCTGTTTTTT. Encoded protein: CASSLGASGTGELFF.

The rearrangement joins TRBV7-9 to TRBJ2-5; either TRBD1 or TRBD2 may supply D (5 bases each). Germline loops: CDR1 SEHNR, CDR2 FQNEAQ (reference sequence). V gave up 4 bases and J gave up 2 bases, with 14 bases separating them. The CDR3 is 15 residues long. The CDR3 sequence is CASSSPGTQQETQYF. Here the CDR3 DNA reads TGTGCCAGCAGCTCGCCCGGGACCCAACAAGAGACCCAGTACTTC.

Here the CDR3 DNA reads TGTGCCAGCAGCCCGGGGGGGATGGCCGTGGAGACCCAGTACTTC. It encodes CASSPGGMAVETQYF. The genes are TRBV12-3 or TRBV12-4 and TRBJ2-5; 8 nucleotides agree with TRBD2. The CDR3 loop spans 15 amino acids. Unmatched junction bases numbered 11, after V lost 6 bases and J lost 5 bases.

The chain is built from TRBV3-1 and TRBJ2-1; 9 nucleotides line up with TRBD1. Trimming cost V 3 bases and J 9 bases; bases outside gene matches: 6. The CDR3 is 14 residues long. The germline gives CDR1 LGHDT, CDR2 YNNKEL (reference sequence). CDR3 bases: TGTGCCAGCAGCCATAACGGACAGGGGAGTGAGCAGTTCTTC. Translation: CASSHNGQGSEQFF.

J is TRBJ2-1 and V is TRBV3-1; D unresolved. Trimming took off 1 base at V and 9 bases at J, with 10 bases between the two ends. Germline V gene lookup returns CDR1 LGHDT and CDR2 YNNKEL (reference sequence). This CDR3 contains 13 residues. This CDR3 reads CASSQGSGGEQFF. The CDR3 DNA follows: TGTGCCAGCAGCCAAGGGTCCGGTGGTGAGCAGTTCTTC.

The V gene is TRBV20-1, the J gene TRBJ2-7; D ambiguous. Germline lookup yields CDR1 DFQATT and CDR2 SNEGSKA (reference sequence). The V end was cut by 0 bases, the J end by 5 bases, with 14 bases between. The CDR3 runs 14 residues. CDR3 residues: CSARETASAHEQYF. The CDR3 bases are TGCAGTGCTAGAGAGACTGCTTCGGCTCACGAGCAGTACTTC.

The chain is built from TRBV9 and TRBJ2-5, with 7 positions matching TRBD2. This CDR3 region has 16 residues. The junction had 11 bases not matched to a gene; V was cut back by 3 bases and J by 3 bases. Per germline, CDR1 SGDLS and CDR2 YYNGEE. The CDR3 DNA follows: TGTGCCAGCAGCGCCGTTAGGCCTAGCGGCAAAGAGACCCAGTACTTC. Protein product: CASSAVRPSGKETQYF.

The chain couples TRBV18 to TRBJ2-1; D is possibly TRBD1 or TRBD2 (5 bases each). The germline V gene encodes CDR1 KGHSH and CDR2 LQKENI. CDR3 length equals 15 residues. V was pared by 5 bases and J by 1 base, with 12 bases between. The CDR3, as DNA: TGTGCCAGCTCAAGGCTTGAGGGGTCCTACAATGAGCAGTTCTTC. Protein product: CASSRLEGSYNEQFF. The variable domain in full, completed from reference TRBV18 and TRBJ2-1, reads NAGVMQNPRHLVRRRGQEARLRCSPMKGHSHVYWYRQLPEEGLKFMVYLQKENIIDESGMPKERFSAEFPKEGPSILRIQQVVRGDSAAYFCASSRLEGSYNEQFFGPGTRLTVL.

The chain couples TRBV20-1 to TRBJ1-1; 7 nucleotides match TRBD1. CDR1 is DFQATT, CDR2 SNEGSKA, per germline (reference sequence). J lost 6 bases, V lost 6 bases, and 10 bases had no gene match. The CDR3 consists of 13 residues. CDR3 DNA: TGCAGTGCGATCCCGACAGGGCGTGCTGAAGCTTTCTTT. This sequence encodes CSAIPTGRAEAFF.